This T cell receptor beta chain is from a study of tumor and adjacent non-tumor tissue in lung cancer. Turning to the study itself: Aged about 31 to 80 years, patients included fewer than 11 men and about 5 women with stage I to III disease. On average, productive TCRbeta reads reached roughly 3.9 million per sample.

Germline V gene sequence: CDR1 MGHRA, CDR2 YSYEKL. The length of the CDR3 is 16 residues. V dropped 4 bases and J dropped 14 bases, with 26 bases sitting between them. Worth noting for this clonotype: Its antigen is undetermined.

Study results and limitations: Tumor repertoires had a smaller top 100 clone share than normal lung. Shorter survival was associated with higher TCR diversity in tumors.

This sample's RNA came from whole unsorted tissue. Distant lung tissue was collected more than 3 cm away from the tumor edge. Three rounds of nested PCR, following a modified ARM-PCR protocol, produced the TCRbeta library. TCRdb analysed the multiplex PCR reads with MiXCR anew, one entry per CDR3 protein. Counted here are approximately 120,000 distinct CDR3 sequences, about 65% occurring once; the ten biggest clones make up 15% to 20%. What was sequenced was distant non-tumor lung tissue. The clonotype was recovered from a man aged 55 to 70 with non-small cell lung cancer. This chain connects TRBV4-1 to TRBJ2-2, with D possibly being TRBD1 (6 bases). In nucleotides, the CDR3 is TGCGCCAGCAGCCGAGGAGGACAGATGAATAGCGTAGAACTGTTTTTT. The encoded protein is CASSRGGQMNSVELFF.